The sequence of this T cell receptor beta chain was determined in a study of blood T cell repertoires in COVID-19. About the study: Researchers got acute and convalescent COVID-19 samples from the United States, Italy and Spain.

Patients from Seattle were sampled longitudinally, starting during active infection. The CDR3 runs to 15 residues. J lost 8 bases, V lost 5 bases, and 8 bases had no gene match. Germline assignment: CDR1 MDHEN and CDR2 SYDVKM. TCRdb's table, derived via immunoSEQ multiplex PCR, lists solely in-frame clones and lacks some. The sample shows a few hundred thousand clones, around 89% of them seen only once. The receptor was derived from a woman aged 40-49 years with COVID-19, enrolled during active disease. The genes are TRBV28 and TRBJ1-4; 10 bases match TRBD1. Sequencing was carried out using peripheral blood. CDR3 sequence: CASSPTDRGQEKLFF. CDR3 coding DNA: TGTGCCAGCAGTCCGACCGACAGGGGGCAGGAAAAACTGTTTTTT.